The 29 T cell receptor beta chains below come from one sample, sequenced in a study of shared clonotypes between healthy human individuals. Generated by immunoSEQ multiplex PCR, the TCRdb table keeps only in-frame clones and is missing some. The data show a few million clones, around 90% seen once. The sample consisted of naive CD4+ T cells sorted from blood. Indicated subset: CD45RA+ positively selected. These receptors were taken from a young man in good health.

The J gene is TRBJ1-3, the V gene TRBV7-9; D is possibly TRBD1 (5 bases). CDR1 is SEHNR, CDR2 FQNEAQ, per germline (reference sequence). This CDR3 has 14 residues. V was shortened by 4 bases and J by 11 bases, with 18 bases between the two germline ends. CDR3 in DNA: TGTGCCAGCAGCTGGTTCAGGGAGCAGTTCGCCATATATTTT. Protein: CASSWFREQFAIYF. Drawing the rest from reference TRBV7-9 and TRBJ1-3, the complete variable domain is DTGVSQNPRHKITKRGQNVTFRCDPISEHNRLYWYRQTLGQGPEFLTYFQNEAQLEKSRLLSDRFSAERPKGSFSTLEIQRTEQGDSAMYLCASSWFREQFAIYFGEGSWLTVV.

The gene calls are TRBV6-1 and TRBJ2-3; the match to TRBD2 covers 8 bases. V was pared by 8 bases and J by 4 bases, with 11 bases of the junction left unmatched. Germline V gives CDR1 MNHNS, CDR2 SASEGT. The CDR3 has 15 amino acids. As DNA, the CDR3 is TGTGCCAGCTTGAGGCGGGGGGTCATTCCAGATACGCAGTATTTT. Translating gives CASLRRGVIPDTQYF.

The chain joins TRBV5-4 to TRBJ2-1; 8 bases are a match to TRBD2. The CDR3 covers 15 residues. Germline V gives CDR1 SGHNT, CDR2 YYREEE (reference sequence). The trim removed 5 bases at V and 1 base at J, leaving 5 bases unmatched. The chain's CDR3 is CASSQTSVSYNEQFF. The DNA of the CDR3 is TGTGCCAGCAGTCAGACTAGCGTTTCCTACAATGAGCAGTTCTTC. The full variable domain, rest sourced from reference TRBV5-4 and TRBJ2-1, is ETGVTQSPTHLIKTRGQQVTLRCSSQSGHNTVSWYQQALGQGPQFIFQYYREEENGRGNFPPRFSGLQFPNYSSELNVNALELDDSALYLCASSQTSVSYNEQFFGPGTRLTVL.

The J gene is TRBJ2-3, the V gene TRBV19; D might be TRBD1 (5 bases). The CDR3 totals 13 residues. CDR1 and CDR2 from the germline V gene are LNHDA and SQIVND (reference sequence). Deletions cut 5 bases from V and 2 bases from J, with 8 bases between. CDR3: CASSGQTTDTQYF. The CDR3 DNA reads TGTGCCAGTAGTGGACAAACCACAGATACGCAGTATTTT.

This chain links TRBV7-9 with TRBJ2-5; 7 nucleotides agree with TRBD2. The length of the CDR3 is 15 residues. The junction had 9 bases not matched to a gene; V was cut back by 2 bases and J by 6 bases. Germline values: CDR1 SEHNR, CDR2 FQNEAQ (reference sequence). This chain's CDR3 is CASSLRPAGSKTQYF. CDR3 nucleotides: TGTGCCAGCAGCTTACGTCCAGCGGGGTCGAAGACCCAGTACTTC.

This clone has a handful of counts. This chain joins TRBV7-2 and TRBJ1-2; D is unresolved. The CDR3 spans 15 residues. Germline values: CDR1 SGHTA, CDR2 FQGNSA. V dropped 1 base and J dropped 4 bases, with 13 bases sitting between them. CDR3: CASSLDSTPAYGYTF. As DNA, the CDR3 is TGTGCCAGCAGCTTAGACTCGACGCCCGCCTATGGCTACACCTTC.

The chain has TRBV29-1 and TRBJ2-5; TRBD2 matches 9 bases. The CDR3 runs 13 residues. V lost 4 bases and J lost 5; bases outside the gene matches: 5. Germline V gene lookup returns CDR1 SQVTM and CDR2 ANQGSEA. This chain's CDR3 is CSVGSGSRETQYF. In DNA, the CDR3 is TGCAGCGTTGGTAGCGGGAGTCGTGAGACCCAGTACTTC.

A single count supports this clone. The chain employs TRBV6-1 and TRBJ1-6; 7 positions agree with TRBD1. CDR1 and CDR2 (germline): MNHNS, SASEGT. Germline trimming cut 4 bases from V and 7 bases from J; bases unmatched to any gene: 7. This CDR3 comprises 15 residues. CDR3 loop: CASSGPGTANSPLHF. The DNA of the CDR3 is TGTGCCAGCAGTGGGCCCGGGACAGCGAATTCACCCCTCCACTTT.

The chain is built from TRBV6-4 and TRBJ2-3, with D possibly being TRBD1 (7 bases). This CDR3 region has 15 residues. Germline-derived CDR1 and CDR2 are MRHNA and SNTAGT. Trimming left V 6 bases short and J 0 bases short, with 13 bases between. The chain's CDR3 is CASSETGTSTDTQYF. The CDR3 DNA reads TGTGCCAGCAGCGAGACAGGGACTAGCACAGATACGCAGTATTTT.

The rearrangement links TRBV30 to TRBJ2-7; tentative D call: TRBD2 (5 bases). CDR3 length: 15 residues. With 0 bases removed from V and 0 bases from J, the gap between germline ends came to 12 bases. Looked up from germline, CDR1 is GTSNPN and CDR2 is SVGIG (reference sequence). The CDR3: CAWSVLGSLSYEQYF. The CDR3 DNA is TGTGCCTGGAGTGTTCTTGGGAGCCTCTCCTACGAGCAGTACTTC.

V is TRBV25-1 and J is TRBJ2-4; the D is unclear. Germline V gene sequence: CDR1 MGHDK, CDR2 SYGVNS. The CDR3 is made up of 13 amino acids. V lost 2 bases and J 9 bases, leaving 11 bases between the germline ends. Here the CDR3 DNA reads TGTGCCAGCAGTGAAATGACCTATGGCATTCAGTACTTC. It translates to CASSEMTYGIQYF.

V gene TRBV6-1 combines with J gene TRBJ1-2; 7 bases are a match to TRBD1. Germline V gene data show CDR1 as MNHNS and CDR2 as SASEGT. Trimming removed 2 bases from V and 8 bases from J; junction bases left unmatched: 8. The CDR3 has 14 amino acids. Here the CDR3 reads CASSEPQGNNGYTF. CDR3 DNA sequence: TGTGCCAGCAGTGAACCACAGGGGAATAACGGCTACACCTTC.

In regard to this clone: The sample contains more than one DNA sequence encoding this CDR3. This chain links TRBV6-1 with TRBJ2-7, with 8 bases aligning to TRBD1. In germline, CDR1 is MNHNS, CDR2 SASEGT. V gave up 4 bases and J gave up 0 bases; unmatched junction bases: 2. The CDR3 runs 14 residues. CDR3 protein: CASSGQGTSYEQYF. CDR3 nucleotides: TGTGCCAGCAGTGGACAGGGGACCTCCTACGAGCAGTACTTC.

V usage is TRBV10-2 and J usage is TRBJ1-5, with D maybe TRBD1 (6 bases). Germline V gene sequence: CDR1 WSHSY, CDR2 SAAADI. CDR3 length equals 13 residues. V shed 6 bases and J shed 2 bases, with 8 bases lying between them. The CDR3 protein is CASRGHRNQPQHF. The CDR3 DNA reads TGCGCCAGCAGGGGACACCGCAATCAGCCCCAGCATTTT.

This chain joins TRBV2 and TRBJ2-5; perhaps TRBD1 as D (6 bases). Trimming removed 9 bases at V and 4 bases at J, with 18 bases between. Germline V gene data show CDR1 as SNHLY and CDR2 as FYNNEI. The CDR3 runs 14 residues. The CDR3 bases are TGTGCCAGTAACGCCGGGACACCAGCAGAGACCCAGTACTTC. Translated, it gives CASNAGTPAETQYF.

This chain links TRBV7-2 with TRBJ2-7, with 14 bases lining up with TRBD2. Germline V gene data show CDR1 as SGHTA and CDR2 as FQGNSA. V was clipped by 5 bases and J by 3 bases; unmatched bases: 9. The CDR3 is 17 residues long. The CDR3 sequence: CASSAPGLAGEGYEQYF. The CDR3 DNA is TGTGCCAGCAGCGCCCCGGGACTAGCGGGAGAAGGCTACGAGCAGTACTTC.

The V and J genes are TRBV9 and TRBJ1-3; the match to TRBD1 covers 7 bases. The CDR3 sequence is 13 residues long. Germline V gene lookup returns CDR1 SGDLS and CDR2 YYNGEE. J was trimmed by 9 bases and V by 0 bases; bases with no gene match: 3. CDR3 sequence reads: CASSVEQGFTIYF. The DNA for the CDR3 is TGTGCCAGCAGCGTAGAACAGGGGTTCACCATATATTTT.

The chain has TRBV4-1 and TRBJ2-1; possibly TRBD1 or TRBD2 for D (5 bases each). CDR1 and CDR2 from the germline V gene are MGHRA and YSYEKL. This CDR3 contains 15 residues. V was shortened by 1 base and J by 3 bases, with 10 bases between the two germline ends. The chain's CDR3 is CASSQVRGVYNEQFF. CDR3 bases: TGCGCCAGCAGCCAAGTGAGGGGTGTCTACAATGAGCAGTTCTTC.

The chain couples TRBV5-1 to TRBJ2-3, with a possible D match to TRBD2 (5 bases). The V end was cut by 1 base, the J end by 2 bases, with 8 bases between. Germline V gene sequence: CDR1 SGHRS, CDR2 YFSETQ. The CDR3 is made up of 14 amino acids. CDR3 loop: CASSLKADTDTQYF. CDR3 nucleotides: TGCGCCAGCAGCTTGAAAGCGGACACAGATACGCAGTATTTT.

The chain joins TRBV15 to TRBJ2-7; D gene uncertain. The CDR3 consists of 13 residues. Germline V gene lookup returns CDR1 LNHNV and CDR2 YYDKDF (reference sequence). The V end was cut by 8 bases, the J end by 2 bases, with 13 bases between. For the CDR3, the DNA is TGTGCCACCCGGCGACAATCAACCTACGAGCAGTACTTC. As protein: CATRRQSTYEQYF.

This clone appeared a single time. This chain links TRBV6-1 with TRBJ1-2, with D possibly matching TRBD1 (5 bases). The CDR3 is 19 amino acids. V dropped 4 bases and J dropped 2 bases, with 26 bases sitting between them. Looked up from germline, CDR1 is MNHNS and CDR2 is SASEGT. As DNA, the CDR3 is TGTGCCAGCAGTGCACAGCAGGGTATAATCTCCCTACGCAACTATGGCTACACCTTC. Translating it yields CASSAQQGIISLRNYGYTF.

The chain combines TRBV25-1 with TRBJ2-1; either TRBD1 or TRBD2 may supply D (5 bases each). The CDR3 covers 15 residues. Per germline, CDR1 MGHDK and CDR2 SYGVNS. Trimming pared 0 bases from V and 5 bases from J, leaving 11 bases between. In nucleotides, the CDR3 is TGTGCCAGCAGTGAATATCGAGGGGCCGACAATGAGCAGTTCTTC. As protein: CASSEYRGADNEQFF. Using reference TRBV25-1 and TRBJ2-1 for the parts outside the CDR3, the full variable domain is EADIYQTPRYLVIGTGKKITLECSQTMGHDKMYWYQQDPGMELHLIHYSYGVNSTEKGDLSSESTVSRIRTEHFPLTLESARPSHTSQYLCASSEYRGADNEQFFGPGTRLTVL.

This clone was seen a few times. The rearrangement links TRBV2 to TRBJ1-6; D not certain. V was pared by 5 bases and J by 3 bases, with 8 bases between. The CDR3 loop spans 14 amino acids. The V gene's germline CDR1 is SNHLY and CDR2 FYNNEI. The CDR3 sequence: CASSREVYNSPLHF. CDR3 DNA sequence: TGTGCCAGCAGTCGGGAGGTCTATAATTCACCCCTCCACTTT.

V usage is TRBV28 and J usage is TRBJ2-7; a weak D match, TRBD1 (6 bases). V gave up 5 bases and J gave up 0 bases, with 14 bases separating them. CDR1 and CDR2 from the germline V gene are MDHEN and SYDVKM. The CDR3 spans 15 residues. The CDR3 protein is CASSNNRVSSYEQYF. CDR3 DNA: TGTGCCAGCAGTAACAACAGGGTTAGCTCCTACGAGCAGTACTTC.

In regard to this clone: In the same sample, other DNA sequences code for this CDR3. This CDR3 is CASSPGTGGEQYF. The CDR3 region has the DNA TGTGCCAGCTCACCAGGGACAGGCGGCGAGCAGTACTTC. The chain is built from TRBV18 and TRBJ2-7; 8 bases are shared with TRBD1. Per the germline V gene, CDR1 is KGHSH and CDR2 is LQKENI. Trimming took 2 bases from V and 6 from J; bases not matched to a gene: 3. CDR3 length: 13 residues.

This sequence joins TRBV6-1 and TRBJ1-4; TRBD1 aligns across 9 bases. The CDR3 is made up of 14 amino acids. Germline CDR1 and CDR2: MNHNS and SASEGT. J lost 3 bases, V lost 5 bases, and 1 base had no gene match. In DNA, the CDR3 is TGTGCCAGCAGTTGGGACAGGGCTAATGAAAAACTGTTTTTT. It encodes CASSWDRANEKLFF.

To note about this clone: Other nucleotide sequences in the sample specify the same CDR3. J is TRBJ2-7 and V is TRBV7-8; possibly TRBD1 for D (6 bases). Trimming took off 5 bases at V and 0 bases at J, with 11 bases between the two ends. CDR1 is SGHVS, CDR2 FQNEAQ, per germline. The CDR3 is 14 amino acids. CDR3 in amino acids: CASSRGQSSYEQYF. The CDR3 nucleotides read TGTGCCAGCAGCAGAGGACAGAGCTCCTACGAGCAGTACTTC.

As for this clone: Within the sample, other DNA sequences also encode this same CDR3. CDR3 residues: CASSLGQETQYF. The CDR3 bases are TGTGCCAGCAGCTTAGGGCAAGAGACCCAGTACTTC. The chain has TRBV11-2 and TRBJ2-5; D gene ambiguous. CDR1 is SGHAT, CDR2 FQNNGV, per germline. V was trimmed by 1 base and J by 2 bases, leaving 2 bases between them. This CDR3 has 12 residues.

The chain carries TRBV6-5 and TRBJ1-5; D not certain. V gave up 7 bases and J gave up 2 bases, with 12 bases separating them. The germline V gene encodes CDR1 MNHEY and CDR2 SVGAGI. This CDR3 spans 14 amino acids. For the CDR3, the DNA is TGTGCCAGCACGGGCTCTTGGGGCAATCAGCCCCAGCATTTT. As protein: CASTGSWGNQPQHF.